The present T cell receptor beta chain was sequenced within a study of T cells after posttransplantation cyclophosphamide. Points from the study as a whole: Later blood repertoires were often dominated by clones from the donor CD8+ memory compartment.

Profiled with immunoSEQ multiplex PCR; TCRdb holds only in-frame clones, not every one. The sample consists of about 32,000 clones, 80% to 95% of them appearing once. Cells defined as naive were viable CD3+CD4+ or CD3+CD8+ and CCR7+CD45RA+CD45RO-CD95-CD27+CD28+. CDR3 length equals 14 residues. V was shortened by 5 bases and J by 4 bases, with 12 bases between the two germline ends. Germline assignment: CDR1 KGHSH and CDR2 LQKENI. This clone came up once. Its antigen is as yet unknown. The TCR was taken from a woman between 55 and 75 years old in good health, CMV-negative, and a related stem cell transplant donor. This chain joins TRBV18 and TRBJ1-5, with a weak D call TRBD1 (5 bases). Specimen: naive CD4+ T cells sorted from PBMCs. The CDR3 protein is CASSSSGTNQPQHF. Written as DNA, the CDR3 is TGTGCCAGCTCATCTTCAGGGACTAATCAGCCCCAGCATTTT.